This TCR beta chain stems from a study of T cell responses to AZD1222 COVID-19 vaccine (dated by TCRdb to 2020 to 2022). Regarding the research as a whole: AZD1222 recipients with second doses at about 4 weeks or about 12 weeks were pooled, because spike-specific TCR depth and breadth did not differ between schedules. A total of 233 trial participants underwent TCR sequencing, of whom nearly 210 received two doses of AZD1222 and about 25 received two doses of the MenACWY control vaccine. Trial participants were enrolled into age subgroups of 18-55, 56-69 and 70-plus years, which contained about 150, 28 and 57 TCR-sequenced participants, respectively. Points the paper makes about the study in general: Conclusions about previously exposed vaccinees are limited, since just 6 or 7 AZD1222 recipients were seropositive for SARS-CoV-2 at baseline. The whole spike protein was spanned by vaccine-associated CD4 TCRs, and dominant responses were seen in regions 160-218 and 743-854. Reportedly, close to half of the unique spike-specific TCRs recognized epitopes lying outside the regions that are mutated in the B.1.351 and B.1.1.7 variants. After two AZD1222 doses, both the breadth and the depth of spike-specific TCRs were significantly higher than at day 0 and than in MenACWY recipients. Participants were mostly white British and included more females than males, and it was suggested by the authors that clonal diversity may have been underestimated. Because no samples from the day 14 peak response were available, repertoires could be characterized only after the peak T cell response. In the small 56-69-year group, the increase in depth fell short of significance, most likely because of low power.

The CDR3 regions of human TCRbeta chains were analyzed by immunosequencing. As for the original processing: TCRs in the repertoires were matched against a reference library of SARS-CoV-2-specific TCRs that had been generated with the MIRA antigen-specificity platform. Breadth was defined as the fraction of unique TCRs that were SARS-CoV-2-associated. Depth was defined as the fraction of total T cells that were SARS-CoV-2-associated. Using the MIRA data, each spike-specific TCR was assigned both to the spike region to which the TCR was reactive and to a CD4 or CD8 class. Log10-transformed breadth and depth values were compared by one-way ANOVA with Sidak's multiple comparisons tests. The clones in this table, taken by TCRdb from immuneACCESS, are in-frame only. Not every clone is retained; where verified, under half of the shortfall comes from an unresolved V gene, and the cause of the rest is unknown. The DNA gave D and trimming, while V, J and clone size come from that table. Within this sample are about 140,000 clones, with approximately 89% of them counted one time only. The leading ten clones occupy around 2.8% of the sample.

As for this clone: The target of this receptor is not known. No base qualities exist here, and no much larger clone lies one base off it.

The junction shows trimming of 1 base on V and 4 bases on J, plus 7 bases between the germline ends. From cysteine to phenylalanine, the CDR3 is 13 amino acids long. Of all the DNA, just the CDR3 is kept, 39 bases in frame from base 1. The germline V gene (reference sequence) specifies PRHDT as CDR1 and FYEKMQ as CDR2. Read against the paper, the sample's time point label means: baseline before first vaccination. Vaccinee samples were obtained from the UK trials COV001 and COV002, which included a single-blind randomized controlled phase 2/3 trial of AZD1222 (ChAdOx1 nCoV-19) in healthy adults. For TCRbeta chain sequencing, PBMC samples were collected from trial participants at day 0 and at day 28 after the second dose.

The sequence joins TRBV13 to TRBJ1-1; the D gene is not confidently resolved. The sample in question was peripheral blood, obtained on day 0 of AZD1222 vaccination. The TCR was taken from an adult in good health. The CDR3 region: CASSLDSRTEAFF. The DNA sequence is TGTGCCAGCAGCTTAGACAGCCGCACTGAAGCTTTCTTT. With the portions outside the CDR3 filled from the reference TRBV13 and TRBJ1-1 genes, the complete variable region becomes AAGVIQSPRHLIKEKRETATLKCYPIPRHDTVYWYQQGPGQDPQFLISFYEKMQSDKGSIPDRFSAQQFSDYHSELNMSSLELGDSALYFCASSLDSRTEAFFGQGTRLTVV.